This T cell receptor (beta chain) emerged from a study of radiotherapy plus CTLA-4 blockade in lung cancer. The data were produced by immunoSEQ multiplex PCR, yet TCRdb's version contains in-frame clones alone and is incomplete. This sample has over 100,000 clones; approximately 77% occur once, and the top ten carry about 3.5%. CDR1 and CDR2 (germline): GTSNPN, SVGIG (reference sequence). Deletions cut 5 bases from V and 6 bases from J, with 14 bases between. The CDR3 spans 13 residues. The rearrangement links TRBV30 to TRBJ2-1; D ambiguous. Specimen: peripheral blood, collected from a patient treated with radiotherapy plus ipilimumab. This TCR came from a human donor with non-small cell lung cancer that progressed on radiotherapy plus ipilimumab. Some clones in this sample may be carry-over from other donors' samples. CDR3 amino acids: CAWGLERINEQFF. CDR3 nucleotides: TGTGCCTGGGGGTTAGAGCGAATCAATGAGCAGTTCTTC.